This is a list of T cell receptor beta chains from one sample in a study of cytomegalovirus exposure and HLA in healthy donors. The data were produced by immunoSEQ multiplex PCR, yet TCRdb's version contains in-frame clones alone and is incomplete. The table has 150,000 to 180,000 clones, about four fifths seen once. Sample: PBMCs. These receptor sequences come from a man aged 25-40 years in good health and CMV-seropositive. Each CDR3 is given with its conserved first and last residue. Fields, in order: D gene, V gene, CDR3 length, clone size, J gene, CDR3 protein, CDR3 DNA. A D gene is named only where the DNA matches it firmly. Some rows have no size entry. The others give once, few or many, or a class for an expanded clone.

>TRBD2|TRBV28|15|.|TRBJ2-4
CASKGPRGRANIQYF
TGTGCCAGCAAGGGTCCACGCGGGAGGGCGAACATTCAGTACTTC
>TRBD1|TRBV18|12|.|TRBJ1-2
CASSPRGYGYTF
TGTGCCAGCTCACCCAGGGGGTATGGCTACACCTTC
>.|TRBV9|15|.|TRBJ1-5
CASSVTGDSNQPQHF
TGTGCCAGCAGCGTAACCGGGGATAGCAATCAGCCCCAGCATTTT
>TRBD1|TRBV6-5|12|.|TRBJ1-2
CASTLTGGGYTF
TGTGCCAGCACTTTGACAGGGGGAGGCTACACCTTC
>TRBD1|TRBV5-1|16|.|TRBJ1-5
CASSLGTAYSNQPQHF
TGCGCCAGCAGCCTTGGGACAGCCTATAGCAATCAGCCCCAGCATTTT
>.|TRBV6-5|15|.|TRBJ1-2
CASSYLSGANYGYTF
TGTGCCAGCAGTTACCTCTCAGGGGCGAACTATGGCTACACCTTC
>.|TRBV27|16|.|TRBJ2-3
CASSLSPGLSTDTQYF
TGTGCCAGCAGTTTATCTCCCGGTCTTTCCACAGATACGCAGTATTTT
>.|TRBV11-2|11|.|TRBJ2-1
CASSLGGEQFF
TGTGCCAGCAGCTTAGGCGGTGAGCAGTTCTTC
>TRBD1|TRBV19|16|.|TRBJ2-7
CASSKPRGQGRAEQYF
TGTGCCAGTAGTAAACCCCGTGGACAGGGGCGCGCCGAGCAGTACTTC
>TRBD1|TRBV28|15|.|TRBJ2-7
CASSGGQPHTYEQYF
TGTGCCAGCAGTGGGGGACAGCCTCATACCTACGAGCAGTACTTC
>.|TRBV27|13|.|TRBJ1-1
CASSYHRNTEAFF
TGTGCCAGCAGTTATCACAGGAACACTGAAGCTTTCTTT
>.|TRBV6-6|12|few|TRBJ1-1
CASSYLLRGAFF
TGTGCCAGCAGTTACTTATTAAGGGGGGCTTTCTTT
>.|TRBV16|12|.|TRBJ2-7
CASSQAWYEQYF
TGTGCCAGCAGCCAGGCCTGGTACGAGCAGTACTTC
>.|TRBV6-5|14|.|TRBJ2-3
CASRASGGTDTQYF
TGTGCCAGCAGAGCATCAGGGGGCACAGATACGCAGTATTTT
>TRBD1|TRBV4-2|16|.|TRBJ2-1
CASSQEATGIGNEQFF
TGTGCCAGCAGCCAAGAGGCGACAGGGATAGGCAATGAGCAGTTCTTC
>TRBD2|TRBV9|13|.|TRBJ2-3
CASSPGLADTQYF
TGTGCCAGCAGCCCGGGACTAGCAGATACGCAGTATTTT
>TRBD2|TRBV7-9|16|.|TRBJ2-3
CASSLGVAGGTDTQYF
TGTGCCAGCAGCTTAGGTGTAGCGGGAGGTACCGATACGCAGTATTTT
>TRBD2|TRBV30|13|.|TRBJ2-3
CAWTSGSGGTQYF
TGTGCCTGGACTAGCGGAAGTGGCGGTACGCAGTATTTT
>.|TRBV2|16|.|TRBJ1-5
CASREGGVYSNQPQHF
TGTGCCAGCAGGGAAGGGGGGGTCTATAGCAATCAGCCCCAGCATTTT
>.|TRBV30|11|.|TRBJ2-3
CAWSVLDTQYF
TGTGCCTGGAGTGTACTAGATACGCAGTATTTT
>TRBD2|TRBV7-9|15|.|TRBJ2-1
CASSPSSGGYNEQFF
TGTGCCAGCAGCCCTTCTAGCGGGGGATACAATGAGCAGTTCTTC